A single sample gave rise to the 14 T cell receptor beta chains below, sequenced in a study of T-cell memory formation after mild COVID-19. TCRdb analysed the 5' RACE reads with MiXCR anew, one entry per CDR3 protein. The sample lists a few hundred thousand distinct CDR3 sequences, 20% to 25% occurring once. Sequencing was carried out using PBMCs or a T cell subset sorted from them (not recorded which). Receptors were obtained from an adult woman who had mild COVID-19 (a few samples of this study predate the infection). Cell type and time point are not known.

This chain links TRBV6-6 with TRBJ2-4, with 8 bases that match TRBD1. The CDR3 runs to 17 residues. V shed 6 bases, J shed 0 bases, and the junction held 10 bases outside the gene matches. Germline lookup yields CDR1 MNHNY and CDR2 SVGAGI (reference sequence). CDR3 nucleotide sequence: TGTGCCAGCAGGGACAGGGAAGGGGGAATAGCCAAAAACATTCAGTACTTC. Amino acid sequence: CASRDREGGIAKNIQYF.

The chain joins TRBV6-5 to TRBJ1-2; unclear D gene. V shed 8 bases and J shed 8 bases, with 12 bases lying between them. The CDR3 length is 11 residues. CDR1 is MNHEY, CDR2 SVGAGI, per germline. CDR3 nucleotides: TGTGCCAGCTCCCACGTCGGGGGCTACACCTTC. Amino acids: CASSHVGGYTF.

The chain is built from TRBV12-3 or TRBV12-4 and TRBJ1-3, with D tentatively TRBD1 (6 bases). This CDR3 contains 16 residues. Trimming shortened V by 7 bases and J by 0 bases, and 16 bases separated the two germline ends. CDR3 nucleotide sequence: TGTGCCAGCAAAGAGGAGGGGGAGATCTCTGGAAACACCATATATTTT. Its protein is CASKEEGEISGNTIYF.

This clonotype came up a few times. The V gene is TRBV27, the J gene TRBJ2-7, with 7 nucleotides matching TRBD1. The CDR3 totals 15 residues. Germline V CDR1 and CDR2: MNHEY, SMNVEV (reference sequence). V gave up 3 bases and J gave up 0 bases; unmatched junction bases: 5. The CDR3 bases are TGTGCCAGCAGTTTGTCGGGACAGAGCTCCTACGAGCAGTACTTC. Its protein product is CASSLSGQSSYEQYF.

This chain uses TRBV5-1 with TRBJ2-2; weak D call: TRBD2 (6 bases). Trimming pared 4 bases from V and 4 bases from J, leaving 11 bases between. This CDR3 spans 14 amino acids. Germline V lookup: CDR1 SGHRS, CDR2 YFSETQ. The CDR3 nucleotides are TGCGCCAGCAGCACGAACGGGGGCACCGGGGAGCTGTTTTTT. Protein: CASSTNGGTGELFF.

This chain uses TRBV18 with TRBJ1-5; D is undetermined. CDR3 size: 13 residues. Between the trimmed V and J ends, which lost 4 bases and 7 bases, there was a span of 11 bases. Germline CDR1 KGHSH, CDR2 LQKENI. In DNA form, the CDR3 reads TGTGCCAGCTCACTATGCGTAGGCCAGCCCCAGCATTTT. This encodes CASSLCVGQPQHF.

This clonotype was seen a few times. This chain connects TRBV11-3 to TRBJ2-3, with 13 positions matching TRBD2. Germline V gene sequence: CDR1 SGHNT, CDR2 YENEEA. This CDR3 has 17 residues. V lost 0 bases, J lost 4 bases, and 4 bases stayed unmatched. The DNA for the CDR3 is TGTGCCAGCAGCTTAGAAGGACTAGCGGGGGTCCCAGATACGCAGTATTTT. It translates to CASSLEGLAGVPDTQYF.

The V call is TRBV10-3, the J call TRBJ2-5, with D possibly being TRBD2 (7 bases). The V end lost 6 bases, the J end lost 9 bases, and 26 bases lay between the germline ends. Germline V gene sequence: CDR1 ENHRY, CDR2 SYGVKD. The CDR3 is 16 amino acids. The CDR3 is CAISGGTGPQGRPQYF. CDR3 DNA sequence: TGTGCCATCAGCGGGGGGACTGGGCCCCAGGGGAGACCCCAGTACTTC.

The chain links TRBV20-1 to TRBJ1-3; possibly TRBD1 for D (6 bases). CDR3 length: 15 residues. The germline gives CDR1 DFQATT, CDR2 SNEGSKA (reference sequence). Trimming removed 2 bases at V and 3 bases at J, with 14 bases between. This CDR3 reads CSARKAGALGNTIYF. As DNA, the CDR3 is TGCAGTGCTAGAAAGGCAGGGGCGCTTGGAAACACCATATATTTT.

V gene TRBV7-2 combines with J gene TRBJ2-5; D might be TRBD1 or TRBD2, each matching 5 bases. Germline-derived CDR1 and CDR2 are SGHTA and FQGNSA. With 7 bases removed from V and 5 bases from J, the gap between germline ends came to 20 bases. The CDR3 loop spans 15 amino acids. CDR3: CASNTLRGVRETQYF. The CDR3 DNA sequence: TGTGCCAGCAACACATTAAGGGGAGTGAGGGAGACCCAGTACTTC.

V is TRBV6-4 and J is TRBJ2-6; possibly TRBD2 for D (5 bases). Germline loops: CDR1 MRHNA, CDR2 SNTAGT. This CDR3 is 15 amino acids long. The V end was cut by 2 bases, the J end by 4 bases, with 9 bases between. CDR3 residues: CASSDEGSGANVLTF. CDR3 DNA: TGTGCCAGCAGTGACGAGGGCTCCGGGGCCAACGTCCTGACTTTC.

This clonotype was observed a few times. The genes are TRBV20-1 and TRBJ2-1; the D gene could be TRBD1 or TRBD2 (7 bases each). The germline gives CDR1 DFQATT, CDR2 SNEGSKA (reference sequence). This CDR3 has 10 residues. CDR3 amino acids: CRAGGAEQFF. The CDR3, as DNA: TGCAGGGCAGGGGGGGCTGAGCAGTTCTTC.

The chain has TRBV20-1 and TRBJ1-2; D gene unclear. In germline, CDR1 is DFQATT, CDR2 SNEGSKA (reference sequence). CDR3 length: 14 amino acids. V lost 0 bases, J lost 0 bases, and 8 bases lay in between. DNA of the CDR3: TGCAGTGCTAGAGAAAGCGAAGCTAACTATGGCTACACCTTC. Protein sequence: CSARESEANYGYTF.

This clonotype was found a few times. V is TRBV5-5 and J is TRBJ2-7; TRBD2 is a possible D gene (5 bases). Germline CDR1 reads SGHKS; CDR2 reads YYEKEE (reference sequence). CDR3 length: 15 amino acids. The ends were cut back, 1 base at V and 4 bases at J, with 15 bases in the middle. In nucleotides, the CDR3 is TGTGCCAGCAGCTTGTTGGGGAGCTTGGGATACGAGCAGTACTTC. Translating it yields CASSLLGSLGYEQYF.